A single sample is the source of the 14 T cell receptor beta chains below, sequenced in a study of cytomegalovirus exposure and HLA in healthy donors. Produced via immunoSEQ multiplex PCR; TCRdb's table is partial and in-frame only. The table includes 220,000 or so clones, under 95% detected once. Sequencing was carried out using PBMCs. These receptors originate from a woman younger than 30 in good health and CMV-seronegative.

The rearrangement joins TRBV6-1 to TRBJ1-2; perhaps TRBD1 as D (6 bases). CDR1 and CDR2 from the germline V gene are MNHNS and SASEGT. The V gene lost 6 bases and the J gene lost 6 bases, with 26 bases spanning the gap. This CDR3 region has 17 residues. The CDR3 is CASREKKGVQGYNGYTF. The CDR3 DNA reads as TGTGCCAGCAGAGAAAAAAAGGGCGTACAGGGTTATAATGGCTACACCTTC.

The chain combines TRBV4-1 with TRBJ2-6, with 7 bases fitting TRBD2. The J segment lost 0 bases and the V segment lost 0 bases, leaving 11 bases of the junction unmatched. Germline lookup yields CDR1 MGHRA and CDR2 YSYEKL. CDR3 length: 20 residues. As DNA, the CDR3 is TGCGCCAGCAGCCAAGATCGCGCTAGCGGCATGATCTCTGGGGCCAACGTCCTGACTTTC. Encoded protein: CASSQDRASGMISGANVLTF.

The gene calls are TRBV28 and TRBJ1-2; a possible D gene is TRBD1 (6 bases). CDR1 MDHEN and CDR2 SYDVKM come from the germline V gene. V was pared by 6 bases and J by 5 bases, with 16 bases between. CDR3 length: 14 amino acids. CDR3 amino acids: CASSKLTGSYGYTF. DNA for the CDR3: TGTGCCAGCAGCAAACTGACAGGATCTTATGGCTACACCTTC.

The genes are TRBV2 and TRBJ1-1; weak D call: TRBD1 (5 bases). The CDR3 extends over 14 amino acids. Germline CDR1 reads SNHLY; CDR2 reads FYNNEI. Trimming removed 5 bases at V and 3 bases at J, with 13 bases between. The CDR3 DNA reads TGTGCCAGCAGTCGGCGGGGGGGTTACACTGAAGCTTTCTTT. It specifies CASSRRGGYTEAFF.

CDR3 sequence (DNA): TGTGCCAGCAGCTCCCTAGCGGGAGGGGGCGAGCAGTACTTC. Translating it yields CASSSLAGGGEQYF. The chain carries TRBV7-9 and TRBJ2-7, with 12 bases that match TRBD2. Looked up from germline, CDR1 is SEHNR and CDR2 is FQNEAQ (reference sequence). V lost 4 bases to trimming and J lost 6 bases; unmatched junction nucleotides: 4. The CDR3 covers 14 residues.

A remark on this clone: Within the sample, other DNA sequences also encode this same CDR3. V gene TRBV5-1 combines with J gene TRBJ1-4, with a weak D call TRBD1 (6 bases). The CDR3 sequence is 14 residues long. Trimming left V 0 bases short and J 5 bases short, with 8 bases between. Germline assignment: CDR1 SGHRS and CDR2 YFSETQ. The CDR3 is CASSLGQGNEKLFF. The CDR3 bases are TGCGCCAGCAGCTTGGGCCAGGGGAATGAAAAACTGTTTTTT.

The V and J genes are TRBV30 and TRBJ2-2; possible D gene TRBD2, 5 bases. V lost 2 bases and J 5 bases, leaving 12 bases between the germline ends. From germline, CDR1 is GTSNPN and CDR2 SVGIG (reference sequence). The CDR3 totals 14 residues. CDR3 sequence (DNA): TGTGCCTGGAGTAGGCCGGGGAGAACCGGGGAGCTGTTTTTT. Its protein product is CAWSRPGRTGELFF.

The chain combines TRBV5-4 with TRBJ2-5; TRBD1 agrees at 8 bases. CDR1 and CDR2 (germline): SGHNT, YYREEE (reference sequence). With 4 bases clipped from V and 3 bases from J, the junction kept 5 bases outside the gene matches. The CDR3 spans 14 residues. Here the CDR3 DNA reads TGTGCCAGCAGCCCGGGGACAGGTGAAGAGACCCAGTACTTC. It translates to CASSPGTGEETQYF.

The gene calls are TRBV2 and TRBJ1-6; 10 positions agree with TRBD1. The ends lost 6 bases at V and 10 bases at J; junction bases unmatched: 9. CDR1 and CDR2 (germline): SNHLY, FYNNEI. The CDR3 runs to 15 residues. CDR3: CASRARTGGRSPLHF. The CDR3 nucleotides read TGTGCCAGCAGGGCCCGGACAGGGGGGCGATCACCCCTCCACTTT.

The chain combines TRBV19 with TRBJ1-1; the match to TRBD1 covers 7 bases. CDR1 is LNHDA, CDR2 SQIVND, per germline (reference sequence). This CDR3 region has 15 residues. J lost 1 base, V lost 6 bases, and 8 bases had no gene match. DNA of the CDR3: TGTGCCAGTAGCGAGACCTGGACAGGGAACACTGAAGCTTTCTTT. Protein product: CASSETWTGNTEAFF.

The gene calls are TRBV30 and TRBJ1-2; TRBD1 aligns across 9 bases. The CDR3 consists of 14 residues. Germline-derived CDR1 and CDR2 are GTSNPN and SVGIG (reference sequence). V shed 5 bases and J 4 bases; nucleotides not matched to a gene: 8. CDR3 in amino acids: CAWVQDRGSYGYTF. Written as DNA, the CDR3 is TGTGCCTGGGTACAAGACAGGGGGAGCTATGGCTACACCTTC.

CDR3 coding DNA: TGTGCCAGCAGCCAAGAACTGAAGAGTGTCGGCGAGCAGTACTTC. It yields the protein CASSQELKSVGEQYF. The chain is built from TRBV4-2 and TRBJ2-7; D is undetermined. The CDR3 runs 15 residues. V was pared by 0 bases and J by 6 bases, with 15 bases between. Per germline, CDR1 LGHNA and CDR2 YNFKEQ.

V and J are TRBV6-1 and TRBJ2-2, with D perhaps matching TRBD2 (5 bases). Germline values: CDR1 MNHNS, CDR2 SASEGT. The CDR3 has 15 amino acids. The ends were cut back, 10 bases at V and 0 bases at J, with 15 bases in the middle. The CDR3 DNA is TGTGCCATCCGAAGGGAGTGGCCGAACACCGGGGAGCTGTTTTTT. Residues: CAIRREWPNTGELFF.

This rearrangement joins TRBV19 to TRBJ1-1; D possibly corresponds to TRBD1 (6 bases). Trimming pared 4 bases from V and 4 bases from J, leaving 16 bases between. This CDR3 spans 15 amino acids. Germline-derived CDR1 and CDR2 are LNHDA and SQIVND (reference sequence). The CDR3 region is CASSSDTRGGTEAFF. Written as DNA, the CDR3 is TGTGCCAGTAGTAGCGACACACGAGGGGGCACTGAAGCTTTCTTT.